This entry lists 3 T cell receptor beta chains sequenced from one sample in a study of T cells in Graves' hyperthyroidism and ophthalmopathy. The source material, RNA transcripts, was used to amplify TCR beta CDR3 regions. Primed by the HTBI set, a first-round RT-PCR was run on the TCR CDR3. TCRdb processed the multiplex PCR reads anew with MiXCR; each CDR3 protein has one entry. The sample lists about 350,000 distinct CDR3 sequences; over 11% were seen once. The sequenced sample was blood. These receptors all stem from a woman younger than 45 with Graves' hyperthyroidism.

Many counts were recorded for this clonotype. This chain uses TRBV6-1 with TRBJ2-3; TRBD1 matches at 8 bases. V lost 6 bases, J lost 4 bases, and 3 bases stayed unmatched. The germline CDR1 and CDR2 sequences are MNHNS and SASEGT. The CDR3 is made up of 13 amino acids. CDR3 in DNA: TGTGCCAGCAGGAAACAGGGGGCAGATACGCAGTATTTT. Translation gives CASRKQGADTQYF.

This clonotype has more than one count but fewer than ten. The chain couples TRBV3-1 to TRBJ1-5, with 10 bases identical to TRBD1. Germline CDR1 reads LGHDT; CDR2 reads YNNKEL (reference sequence). V trimming: 4 bases; J trimming: 5 bases; junction bases outside the gene matches: 8. The CDR3 has 16 amino acids. The CDR3 loop reads CASSPGQGRRDQPQHF. Here the CDR3 DNA reads TGTGCCAGCAGCCCGGGACAGGGGAGGCGGGATCAGCCCCAGCATTTT.

The chain uses TRBV6-2 or TRBV6-3 and TRBJ2-1; 8 nucleotides agree with TRBD1. This CDR3 contains 15 residues. CDR1 MNHEY and CDR2 SVGEGT come from the germline V gene. Losses at the gene ends were 6 bases for V and 0 bases for J; bases not matched to a gene: 4. In nucleotides, the CDR3 is TGTGCCAGCAGCCAGGACAGGGTCTCCTACAATGAGCAGTTCTTC. Its translation is CASSQDRVSYNEQFF.